The 16 T cell receptor beta chains below all came from one sample that was sequenced in a study of shared clonotypes between healthy human individuals. Assay: immunoSEQ multiplex PCR; the TCRdb copy retains only in-frame clones and omits some. Of about 2.1 million clones listed, 93% are singletons. The naive CD8 population came from CD45RO-negative cells selected for CCR7, without terminally differentiated effector memory CD45RA+ cells. The source material was naive CD8+ T cells from PBMCs. These receptors were obtained from a man aged 18 to 30 in good health. Some clones in this sample may be carry-over from other donors' samples.

This chain links TRBV7-6 with TRBJ1-2; D possibly corresponds to TRBD1 (6 bases). This CDR3 region has 13 residues. In germline, CDR1 is SGHVS, CDR2 FNYEAQ. V was pared by 4 bases and J by 3 bases, with 9 bases between. The CDR3 region is CASSSTGDYGYTF. As DNA, the CDR3 is TGTGCCAGCAGCTCGACAGGAGACTATGGCTACACCTTC.

The gene calls are TRBV7-9 and TRBJ2-1, with D perhaps TRBD2 (6 bases). Trimming removed 5 bases at V and 15 bases at J, with 23 bases between. Looked up from germline, CDR1 is SEHNR and CDR2 is FQNEAQ (reference sequence). This CDR3 region has 14 residues. CDR3: CASSPKEGLKEGFF. CDR3 DNA: TGTGCCAGCAGCCCCAAGGAGGGACTCAAAGAGGGGTTCTTC. The entire variable domain, with the rest obtained from reference TRBV7-9 and TRBJ2-1, is as follows: DTGVSQNPRHKITKRGQNVTFRCDPISEHNRLYWYRQTLGQGPEFLTYFQNEAQLEKSRLLSDRFSAERPKGSFSTLEIQRTEQGDSAMYLCASSPKEGLKEGFFGPGTRLTVL.

The chain has TRBV9 and TRBJ1-2; D uncertain. The ends were cut back, 0 bases at V and 2 bases at J, with 8 bases in the middle. CDR1 and CDR2 (germline): SGDLS, YYNGEE. This CDR3 region has 14 residues. In DNA, the CDR3 is TGTGCCAGCAGCGTAGATCTGGGAAACTATGGCTACACCTTC. Residues: CASSVDLGNYGYTF.

The V and J genes are TRBV15 and TRBJ1-5; 7 bases are a match to TRBD1. CDR1 and CDR2 (germline): LNHNV, YYDKDF (reference sequence). The V gene end was trimmed by 3 bases and the J gene end by 3 bases; junction bases not matched to a gene: 5. There are 15 residues in the CDR3. The CDR3 loop reads CATSSTQGPNQPQHF. In DNA, the CDR3 is TGTGCCACCAGCAGCACACAGGGGCCCAATCAGCCCCAGCATTTT. Drawing the rest from reference TRBV15 and TRBJ1-5, the complete variable domain is DAMVIQNPRYQVTQFGKPVTLSCSQTLNHNVMYWYQQKSSQAPKLLFHYYDKDFNNEADTPDNFQSRRPNTSFCFLDIRSPGLGDTAMYLCATSSTQGPNQPQHFGDGTRLSIL.

The rearrangement joins TRBV7-6 to TRBJ2-2, with 11 positions matching TRBD2. CDR1 SGHVS and CDR2 FNYEAQ come from the germline V gene. There are 17 residues in the CDR3. V lost 3 bases, J lost 1 base, and 4 bases stayed unmatched. CDR3 sequence reads: CASSFPTSGENTGELFF. Here the CDR3 DNA reads TGTGCCAGCAGCTTCCCGACTAGCGGGGAGAACACCGGGGAGCTGTTTTTT.

The J gene is TRBJ1-1, the V gene TRBV4-3, with 8 positions matching TRBD1. Germline values: CDR1 LGHNA, CDR2 YSLEER. The CDR3 contains 15 residues. The V gene end was trimmed by 3 bases and the J gene end by 5 bases; junction bases not matched to a gene: 8. The CDR3 region has the DNA TGCGCCAGCAGCCAGTGGACAGGGTTGGGGACTGAAGCTTTCTTT. Translating gives CASSQWTGLGTEAFF.

To note about this clone: This CDR3 is also generated by other DNA sequences in the sample. The chain recombines TRBV10-3 with TRBJ2-5, with a weak D call TRBD1 (5 bases). The CDR3 contains 14 residues. With 0 bases removed from V and 5 bases from J, the gap between germline ends came to 10 bases. Germline values: CDR1 ENHRY, CDR2 SYGVKD. For the CDR3, the DNA is TGTGCCATCAGTGAGTCTCAGGGCCGGGAGACCCAGTACTTC. Amino acids: CAISESQGRETQYF.

This clone was detected only once. The chain combines TRBV19 with TRBJ1-1; 7 bases fit TRBD1. Trimming at V came to 0 bases and at J to 1 base, leaving 5 bases not matched to a gene. There are 16 residues in the CDR3. Germline CDR1 LNHDA, CDR2 SQIVND (reference sequence). This CDR3 is CASSIDRGGKNTEAFF. The CDR3 nucleotides are TGTGCCAGTAGTATAGACAGGGGGGGAAAGAACACTGAAGCTTTCTTT.

The genes are TRBV6-9 and TRBJ1-2, with D hard to call. The germline V and J ends were trimmed by 7 bases and 4 bases, with 22 bases remaining between them. The CDR3 has 16 residues. CDR1 and CDR2 from the germline V gene are MNHGY and SVAAGI. The CDR3: CASTGGADLGGYGYTF. In DNA, the CDR3 is TGTGCCAGCACCGGCGGCGCGGACCTCGGAGGCTATGGCTACACCTTC.

J is TRBJ2-1 and V is TRBV28, with D perhaps matching TRBD2 (5 bases). Germline CDR1 is MDHEN and CDR2 is SYDVKM. V was clipped by 6 bases and J by 6 bases, with 9 bases between them. The CDR3 loop spans 12 amino acids. The CDR3: CASSHGVNEQFF. Here the CDR3 DNA reads TGTGCCAGCAGCCACGGGGTCAATGAGCAGTTCTTC.

This chain links TRBV10-1 with TRBJ2-1; D not certain. The length of the CDR3 is 14 residues. Germline V gene data show CDR1 as WNHNN and CDR2 as SYGVQD (reference sequence). The V end was cut by 5 bases, the J end by 1 base, with 9 bases between. CDR3 protein: CASSPVTSYNEQFF. Written as DNA, the CDR3 is TGCGCCAGCAGTCCGGTGACATCCTACAATGAGCAGTTCTTC.

J is TRBJ2-3 and V is TRBV7-9; no firm D call. The V and J ends lost 4 bases and 6 bases respectively, with 14 bases between them. The CDR3 length is 14 residues. Germline CDR1 SEHNR, CDR2 FQNEAQ (reference sequence). This CDR3 is CASSSEPSPDTQYF. The CDR3 DNA sequence: TGTGCCAGCAGCTCAGAACCGTCCCCGGATACGCAGTATTTT.

The rearrangement joins TRBV5-1 to TRBJ2-1, with 8 bases fitting TRBD1. The CDR3 extends over 18 amino acids. The V gene end was trimmed by 0 bases and the J gene end by 6 bases; junction bases not matched to a gene: 14. Germline V gene sequence: CDR1 SGHRS, CDR2 YFSETQ. CDR3 protein: CASSLVATGQASRNEQFF. The CDR3 bases are TGCGCCAGCAGCTTGGTGGCGACGGGACAGGCTTCGCGCAATGAGCAGTTCTTC.

The V gene is TRBV4-1, the J gene TRBJ2-5; a possible D gene is TRBD1 (6 bases). V was trimmed by 0 bases and J by 1 base, leaving 12 bases between them. Germline-derived CDR1 and CDR2 are MGHRA and YSYEKL. There are 16 residues in the CDR3. In DNA form, the CDR3 reads TGCGCCAGCAGCCAAGAGTCGAGGACAGTCCAAGAGACCCAGTACTTC. Translating gives CASSQESRTVQETQYF.

This rearrangement joins TRBV27 to TRBJ1-1; D ambiguous. CDR1 and CDR2 from the germline V gene are MNHEY and SMNVEV (reference sequence). The ends were cut back, 2 bases at V and 7 bases at J, with 11 bases in the middle. The CDR3 is 13 residues long. The chain's CDR3 is CASSLGGNLEAFF. Written as DNA, the CDR3 is TGTGCCAGCAGTTTAGGAGGGAACCTTGAAGCTTTCTTT.

As for this clone: At the DNA level, this CDR3 is encoded by other sequences in the same sample as well. This chain connects TRBV10-3 to TRBJ2-1; D gene uncertain. V lost 4 bases and J lost 3, with 4 bases in between. Germline loops: CDR1 ENHRY, CDR2 SYGVKD. The CDR3 length is 12 residues. The CDR3 DNA follows: TGTGCCATCAGTGGGGACTACAATGAGCAGTTCTTC. It specifies CAISGDYNEQFF.